These T cell receptor beta chains were read from a single sample in a study of identical twins. TCRdb re-derived calls from the 5' RACE reads in MiXCR, one entry per CDR3 protein. The sample lists approximately 220,000 distinct CDR3 sequences, 6.5% to 9% occurring once. The sample also formed part of further work on yellow fever vaccine responses in identical twins.

Source material: CD8+ T cells sorted from blood. Source of these receptors: a woman in her late teens or twenties in good health. Both conserved end residues are part of each CDR3. The order of the fields is D gene, J gene, V gene, clone size, CDR3 DNA, CDR3 protein. The D gene is left open where the match is weak. Not every row has a clone size; where given, it reads once, few, many or a size class.

D gene: -; J gene: TRBJ1-5; V gene: TRBV21-1; clone size: -; CDR3 DNA: TGTGCCAGCAGGGGGGGTGGGAATCAGCCCCAGCATTTT; CDR3 protein: CASRGGGNQPQHF
D gene: -; J gene: TRBJ2-5; V gene: TRBV25-1; clone size: few; CDR3 DNA: TGTGCCAGCAGTGATTGGGGTGAGACCCAGTACTTC; CDR3 protein: CASSDWGETQYF
D gene: -; J gene: TRBJ2-2; V gene: TRBV12-3/TRBV12-4; clone size: few; CDR3 DNA: TGTGCCAGCAGTTCCCCGGAGAAGGCCGGGGAGCTGTTTTTT; CDR3 protein: CASSSPEKAGELFF
D gene: -; J gene: TRBJ2-1; V gene: TRBV7-8; clone size: few; CDR3 DNA: TGTGCCAGCAGCCACCGGTCGTTCTTGGAGCAGTTCTTC; CDR3 protein: CASSHRSFLEQFF
D gene: -; J gene: TRBJ2-3; V gene: TRBV20-1; clone size: -; CDR3 DNA: TGCAGTGCCTTCTCTGGCGGGACCTATAGCACAGATACGCAGTATTTT; CDR3 protein: CSAFSGGTYSTDTQYF
D gene: -; J gene: TRBJ2-6; V gene: TRBV12-3/TRBV12-4; clone size: -; CDR3 DNA: TGTGCCAGCAGTTTGAGGAGGGGTTCTGGGGCCAACGTCCTGACTTTC; CDR3 protein: CASSLRRGSGANVLTF
D gene: TRBD1; J gene: TRBJ1-2; V gene: TRBV7-8; clone size: many; CDR3 DNA: TGTGCCAGCAGCTTAGAGGGATGGGTCAGGGGGAACTATGGCTACACCTTC; CDR3 protein: CASSLEGWVRGNYGYTF
D gene: -; J gene: TRBJ1-1; V gene: TRBV9; clone size: few; CDR3 DNA: TGTGCCAGCAGCGCGGGCCAGGTTTTT; CDR3 protein: CASSAGQVF
D gene: TRBD1; J gene: TRBJ1-2; V gene: TRBV12-3/TRBV12-4; clone size: many; CDR3 DNA: TGTGCCAGCAGTGGGGACAGCTATGGCTACACCTTC; CDR3 protein: CASSGDSYGYTF
D gene: TRBD1; J gene: TRBJ2-5; V gene: TRBV10-1; clone size: -; CDR3 DNA: TGCGCCAGCAGTGAGAGGGGGACAGGGAGTCGGGAGACCCAGTACTTC; CDR3 protein: CASSERGTGSRETQYF
D gene: TRBD2; J gene: TRBJ2-1; V gene: TRBV27; clone size: -; CDR3 DNA: TGTGCCAGCTCCCCACACGGACTAGAGGAGTTCTTC; CDR3 protein: CASSPHGLEEFF
D gene: -; J gene: TRBJ1-1; V gene: TRBV7-2; clone size: -; CDR3 DNA: TGTGCCAGCAGCTGGGGGATGAACACTGAAGCTTTCTTT; CDR3 protein: CASSWGMNTEAFF
D gene: TRBD2; J gene: TRBJ2-1; V gene: TRBV29-1; clone size: -; CDR3 DNA: TGCAGCGTTGAAAGGGGCGGGGGGCCTCCAAATGAGCAGTTCTTC; CDR3 protein: CSVERGGGPPNEQFF
D gene: -; J gene: TRBJ2-3; V gene: TRBV7-6; clone size: -; CDR3 DNA: TGTGCCAGCATCAGAGGGGGAGCGGGGACAGATACGCAGTATTTT; CDR3 protein: CASIRGGAGTDTQYF
D gene: -; J gene: TRBJ1-2; V gene: TRBV13; clone size: few; CDR3 DNA: TGTGCCAGCAGCTTAGGTGGATTAGATGGCTACACCTTC; CDR3 protein: CASSLGGLDGYTF
D gene: -; J gene: TRBJ2-7; V gene: TRBV12-3/TRBV12-4; clone size: -; CDR3 DNA: TGTGCCAGCAGTTCCCATTTCTACGAGCAGTACTTC; CDR3 protein: CASSSHFYEQYF
D gene: TRBD1; J gene: TRBJ2-7; V gene: TRBV12-3/TRBV12-4; clone size: few; CDR3 DNA: TGTGCCAGCCGGGACAGGGGTGGCGAGCAGTACTTC; CDR3 protein: CASRDRGGEQYF
D gene: -; J gene: TRBJ2-1; V gene: TRBV27; clone size: few; CDR3 DNA: TGTGCCAGCAGTAGGGACTCGAACAATGAGCAGTTCTTC; CDR3 protein: CASSRDSNNEQFF
D gene: -; J gene: TRBJ1-1; V gene: TRBV29-1; clone size: -; CDR3 DNA: TGCAGCGGTGAAATGAACACTGAAGCTTTCTTT; CDR3 protein: CSGEMNTEAFF
D gene: TRBD1; J gene: TRBJ1-5; V gene: TRBV28; clone size: -; CDR3 DNA: TGTGCCAGCAGTCCCGACAGGGGCAATCAGCCCCAGCATTTT; CDR3 protein: CASSPDRGNQPQHF
D gene: -; J gene: TRBJ2-1; V gene: TRBV7-9; clone size: -; CDR3 DNA: TGTGCCAGCAGCTTATCTATCCTTCGGGATGAGCAGTTCTTC; CDR3 protein: CASSLSILRDEQFF
D gene: TRBD1; J gene: TRBJ2-7; V gene: TRBV15; clone size: many; CDR3 DNA: TGTGCCACCAGCATTAGGACAGGAGCCTTAAACGAGCAGTACTTC; CDR3 protein: CATSIRTGALNEQYF
D gene: -; J gene: TRBJ1-5; V gene: TRBV6-5; clone size: -; CDR3 DNA: TGTGCCAGCAGTAACGGCCGACAGCCCCAGCATTTT; CDR3 protein: CASSNGRQPQHF
D gene: TRBD2; J gene: TRBJ2-1; V gene: TRBV13; clone size: -; CDR3 DNA: TGTGCCAGCAGCTTAGGATCGCCTAGCGGGGGCCACAATGAGCAGTTCTTC; CDR3 protein: CASSLGSPSGGHNEQFF